This T cell receptor beta chain was obtained from a study of blood T cells in healthy people across ages. Sample-barcoded 5' priming and a J-beta primer mix drove a second PCR of 7 to 11 cycles. TCRdb redid the calling of the 5' RACE reads with MiXCR, one entry per CDR3 protein. The profile shows around 500,000 distinct CDR3 sequences, about a quarter of them singletons. The germline CDR1 and CDR2 sequences are MNHEY and SVGEGT. Trimming took 2 bases from V and 1 from J, leaving 5 bases between them. This CDR3 comprises 13 residues. These records were also assigned to another study, of T cells of mothers and their children. That paper adds: Random nucleotides (2-4) and sample barcodes were added by the M1S primer used in the second PCR. Slightly higher, non-significant overlap characterized related mother-child pairs relative to unrelated pairs.

This TCR derives from a boy aged 2 to 9 in good health. This rearrangement joins TRBV6-2 or TRBV6-3 to TRBJ2-5, with D unclear. The specimen was blood. As DNA, the CDR3 is TGTGCCAGCAGTTACAGGTCCCAAGAGACCCAGTACTTC. This sequence encodes CASSYRSQETQYF.